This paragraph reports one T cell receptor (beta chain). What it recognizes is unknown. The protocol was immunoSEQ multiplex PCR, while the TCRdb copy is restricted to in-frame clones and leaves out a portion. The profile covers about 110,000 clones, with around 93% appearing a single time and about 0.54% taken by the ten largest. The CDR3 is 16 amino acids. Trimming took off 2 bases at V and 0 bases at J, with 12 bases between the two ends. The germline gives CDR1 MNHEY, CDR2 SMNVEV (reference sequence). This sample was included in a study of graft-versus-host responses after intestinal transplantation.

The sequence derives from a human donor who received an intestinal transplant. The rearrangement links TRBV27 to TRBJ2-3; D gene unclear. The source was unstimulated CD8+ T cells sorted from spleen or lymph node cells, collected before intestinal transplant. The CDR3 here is CASSLIPRASTDTQYF. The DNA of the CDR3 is TGTGCCAGCAGTTTAATACCCCGTGCTAGCACAGATACGCAGTATTTT.